The 17 T cell receptor beta chains in this list originate from one sample, sequenced in a study of T cells in Graves' hyperthyroidism and ophthalmopathy. RNA transcripts were the template for amplifying TCR beta CDR3 regions. First-round RT-PCR with HTBI primers amplified the TCR CDR3 region. MiXCR, run by TCRdb on the multiplex PCR reads, gives a single entry per CDR3 protein. Of some 400,000 distinct CDR3 sequences in the sample, 19% were seen once. The sequenced sample consisted of blood. These receptors were obtained from a woman aged 18 to 35 with Graves' hyperthyroidism.

This clonotype was detected ten times or more. This chain joins TRBV15 and TRBJ1-5, with 7 bases matching TRBD1. Germline trimming cut 4 bases from V and 1 base from J; bases unmatched to any gene: 4. This CDR3 spans 15 amino acids. The germline gives CDR1 LNHNV, CDR2 YYDKDF (reference sequence). The CDR3 loop reads CATSISTGSNQPQHF. The CDR3 DNA reads TGTGCCACCAGCATCTCGACAGGGAGCAATCAGCCCCAGCATTTT.

This clonotype was counted at least ten times. V is TRBV2 and J is TRBJ2-5; D not certain. The germline V gene encodes CDR1 SNHLY and CDR2 FYNNEI. Trimming shortened V by 4 bases and J by 5 bases, and 14 bases separated the two germline ends. This CDR3 has 14 residues. The CDR3 reads CASSGAHADETQYF. The CDR3 nucleotides are TGTGCCAGCAGTGGGGCTCATGCGGACGAGACCCAGTACTTC.

The chain is built from TRBV7-2 and TRBJ1-2; weak D call: TRBD1 (5 bases). This CDR3 comprises 14 residues. V was cut by 3 bases and J by 3 bases, with 11 bases left in between. CDR1 is SGHTA and CDR2 is FQGNSA in the germline V gene. This CDR3 is CASSFIGDDYGYTF. The DNA of the CDR3 is TGTGCCAGCAGCTTTATAGGGGACGACTATGGCTACACCTTC.

This clonotype showed up many times. The CDR3 loop is CASSLWAVKSSGANVLTF. Written as DNA, the CDR3 is TGTGCCAGCAGTTTATGGGCCGTTAAATCCTCTGGGGCCAACGTCCTGACTTTC. V usage is TRBV28 and J usage is TRBJ2-6; D remains unclear. The CDR3 runs 18 residues. V lost 0 bases to trimming and J lost 0 bases, with 12 bases between them. The V gene's germline CDR1 is MDHEN and CDR2 SYDVKM.

This clonotype was found many times. The chain links TRBV6-1 to TRBJ2-5, with TRBD2 as a possible D gene (5 bases). The CDR3 is made up of 11 amino acids. The V gene lost 11 bases and the J gene lost 4 bases, with 11 bases spanning the gap. Per germline, CDR1 MNHNS and CDR2 SASEGT. The DNA for the CDR3 is TGTGCCGGCGGGCCGGTAGAGACCCAGTACTTC. This translates into CAGGPVETQYF.

V and J are TRBV6-1 and TRBJ1-5, with 9 bases identical to TRBD1. Germline lookup yields CDR1 MNHNS and CDR2 SASEGT. The J segment lost 6 bases and the V segment lost 7 bases, leaving 7 bases of the junction unmatched. This CDR3 is built from 14 residues. This chain's CDR3 is CASTRTGVPQPQHF. The DNA for the CDR3 is TGTGCCAGCACCAGGACAGGGGTGCCTCAGCCCCAGCATTTT.

The chain uses TRBV6-1 and TRBJ1-2; no firm D call. CDR1 is MNHNS and CDR2 is SASEGT in the germline V gene. This CDR3 contains 14 residues. V dropped 2 bases and J dropped 7 bases, with 14 bases sitting between them. The CDR3 bases are TGTGCCAGCAGTGAACAGCTTCTCTTGGGTGGCTACACCTTC. It is translated as CASSEQLLLGGYTF.

This clonotype was detected a few times. V gene TRBV12-3 or TRBV12-4 combines with J gene TRBJ2-5; TRBD1 is a possible D gene (6 bases). The CDR3 covers 13 residues. V was pared by 7 bases and J by 6 bases, with 15 bases between. The CDR3 DNA follows: TGTGCCAGCACCCTCGGGACATTTAAGACCCAGTACTTC. It translates to CASTLGTFKTQYF.

The sample holds a few counts of this clonotype. Relative to the germline gene, one junction end is altered; a read error may explain this. The chain couples TRBV6-1 to TRBJ2-7; tentatively, D is TRBD2 (6 bases). The germline gives CDR1 MNHNS, CDR2 SASEGT. CDR3 size: 17 residues. In nucleotides, the CDR3 is TGTGCCAGCAGTGAGCCACCGCGGGGTAGCCCATTCTACGAGCAGTGCTTC. Residues: CASSEPPRGSPFYEQCF.

This chain joins TRBV12-3 or TRBV12-4 and TRBJ2-7; 8 bases map to TRBD2. This CDR3 region has 14 residues. V lost 7 bases and J lost 7; bases outside the gene matches: 12. This chain's CDR3 is CASNLSGGPGEQYF. In DNA, the CDR3 is TGTGCCAGCAATCTGAGCGGGGGCCCGGGGGAGCAGTACTTC.

This clonotype was observed at least ten times. The genes are TRBV5-1 and TRBJ2-5, with D tentatively TRBD2 (6 bases). The germline CDR1 and CDR2 sequences are SGHRS and YFSETQ. V dropped 2 bases and J dropped 5 bases, with 16 bases sitting between them. This CDR3 has 15 residues. This chain's CDR3 is CASSLGRPGGETQYF. The CDR3 nucleotides read TGCGCCAGCAGCTTAGGACGACCAGGAGGGGAGACCCAGTACTTC.

This clonotype showed up just a few times. The chain carries TRBV28 and TRBJ2-3; perhaps TRBD1 as D (7 bases). This CDR3 is 15 amino acids long. Trimming removed 7 bases at V and 3 bases at J, with 17 bases between. Per germline, CDR1 MDHEN and CDR2 SYDVKM. This chain's CDR3 is CASTLRAGGTDTQYF. The CDR3 DNA is TGTGCCAGCACCCTAAGGGCAGGGGGGACAGATACGCAGTATTTT.

The chain couples TRBV15 to TRBJ2-5; D gene unclear. Germline CDR1 is LNHNV and CDR2 is YYDKDF (reference sequence). Trimming stripped 1 base from V and 2 bases from J, with 17 bases between. The CDR3 runs 17 residues. CDR3 protein: CATSRGPAGRHQETQYF. CDR3 nucleotide sequence: TGTGCCACCAGCAGAGGTCCCGCCGGCAGGCATCAAGAGACCCAGTACTTC.

This clonotype was found many times. This chain links TRBV7-2 with TRBJ1-1, with D perhaps matching TRBD1 (6 bases). V lost 5 bases and J lost 1, with 8 bases in between. The CDR3 loop spans 13 amino acids. Per germline, CDR1 SGHTA and CDR2 FQGNSA. The CDR3 coding sequence is TGTGCCAGCAGCACACAGGGGAACACTGAAGCTTTCTTT. Its protein product is CASSTQGNTEAFF.

This clonotype was observed at least ten times. One end of the junction does not line up with germline, which may come from a read error. The chain links TRBV5-1 to TRBJ2-7; 9 bases are shared with TRBD1. This CDR3 contains 17 residues. Germline CDR1 reads SGHRS; CDR2 reads YFSETQ. CDR3 in amino acids: CASRLGFGTGTTYEQYF. The CDR3 DNA follows: TGCGCCAGCAGGTTGGGGTTCGGGACAGGGACCACCTACGAGCAGTACTTC. The whole variable domain, filled in from reference TRBV5-1 and TRBJ2-7, reads KAGVTQTPRYLIKTRGQQVTLSCSPISGHRSVSWYQQTPGQGLQFLFEYFSETQRNKGNFPGRFSGRQFSNSRSEMNVSTLELGDSALYLCASRLGFGTGTTYEQYFGPGTRLTVT.

The genes are TRBV30 and TRBJ1-1, with 8 bases aligning to TRBD1. V was pared by 3 bases and J by 1 base, with 1 base of the junction left unmatched. Germline-derived CDR1 and CDR2 are GTSNPN and SVGIG (reference sequence). The CDR3 loop spans 13 amino acids. CDR3 sequence reads: CAWSRGQNTEAFF. The DNA for the CDR3 is TGTGCCTGGAGCAGGGGGCAGAACACTGAAGCTTTCTTT.

The rearrangement joins TRBV18 to TRBJ2-5, with 7 bases that match TRBD2. The germline V gene has CDR1 KGHSH and CDR2 LQKENI. This CDR3 is built from 15 residues. V shed 0 bases and J 5 bases; nucleotides not matched to a gene: 6. The CDR3 DNA sequence: TGTGCCAGCTCACCACCGACCGAGGGAGGGGAGACCCAGTACTTC. This translates into CASSPPTEGGETQYF.